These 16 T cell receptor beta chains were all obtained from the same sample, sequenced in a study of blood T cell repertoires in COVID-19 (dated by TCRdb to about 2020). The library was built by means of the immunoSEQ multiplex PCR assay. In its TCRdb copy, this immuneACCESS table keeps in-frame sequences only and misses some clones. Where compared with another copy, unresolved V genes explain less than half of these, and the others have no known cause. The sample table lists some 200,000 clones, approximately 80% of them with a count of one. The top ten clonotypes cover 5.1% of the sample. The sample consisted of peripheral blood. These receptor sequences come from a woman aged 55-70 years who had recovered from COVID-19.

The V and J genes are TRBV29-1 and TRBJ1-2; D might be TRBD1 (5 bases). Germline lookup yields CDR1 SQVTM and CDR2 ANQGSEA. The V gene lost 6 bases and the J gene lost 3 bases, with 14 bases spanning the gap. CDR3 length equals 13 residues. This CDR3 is CSVVQETYYGYTF. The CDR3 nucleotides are TGCAGCGTGGTACAGGAAACTTACTATGGCTACACCTTC.

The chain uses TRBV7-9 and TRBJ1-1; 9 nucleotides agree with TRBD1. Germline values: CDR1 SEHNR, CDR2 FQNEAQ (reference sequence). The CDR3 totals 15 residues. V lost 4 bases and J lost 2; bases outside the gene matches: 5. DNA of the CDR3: TGTGCCAGCAGCTGGGGACAGGGACGAAACACTGAAGCTTTCTTT. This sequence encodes CASSWGQGRNTEAFF.

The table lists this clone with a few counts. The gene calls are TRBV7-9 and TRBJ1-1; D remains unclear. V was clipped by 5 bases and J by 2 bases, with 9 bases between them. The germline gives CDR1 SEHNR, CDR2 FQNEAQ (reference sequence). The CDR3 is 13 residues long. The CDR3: CASSTRVNTEAFF. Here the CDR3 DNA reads TGTGCCAGCAGCACCCGCGTAAACACTGAAGCTTTCTTT.

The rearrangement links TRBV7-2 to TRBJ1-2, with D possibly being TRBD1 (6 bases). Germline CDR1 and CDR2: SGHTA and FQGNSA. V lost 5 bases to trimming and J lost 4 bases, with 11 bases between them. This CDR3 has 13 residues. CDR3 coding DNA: TGTGCCAGCAGCCCTGGACAGATCTATGGCTACACCTTC. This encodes CASSPGQIYGYTF.

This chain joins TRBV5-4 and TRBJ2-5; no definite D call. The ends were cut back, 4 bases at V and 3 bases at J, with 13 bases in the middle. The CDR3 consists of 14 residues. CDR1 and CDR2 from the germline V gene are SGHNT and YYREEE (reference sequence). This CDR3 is CASSPPAAKETQYF. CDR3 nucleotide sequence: TGTGCCAGCAGCCCTCCTGCGGCTAAAGAGACCCAGTACTTC.

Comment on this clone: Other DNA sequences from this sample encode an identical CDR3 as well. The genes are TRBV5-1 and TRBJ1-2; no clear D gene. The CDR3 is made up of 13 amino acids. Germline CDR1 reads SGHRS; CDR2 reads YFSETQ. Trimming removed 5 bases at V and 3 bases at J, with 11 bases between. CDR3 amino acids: CASSPEGDYGYTF. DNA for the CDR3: TGCGCCAGCAGTCCCGAGGGAGACTATGGCTACACCTTC. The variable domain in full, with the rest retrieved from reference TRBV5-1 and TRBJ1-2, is KAGVTQTPRYLIKTRGQQVTLSCSPISGHRSVSWYQQTPGQGLQFLFEYFSETQRNKGNFPGRFSGRQFSNSRSEMNVSTLELGDSALYLCASSPEGDYGYTFGSGTRLTVV.

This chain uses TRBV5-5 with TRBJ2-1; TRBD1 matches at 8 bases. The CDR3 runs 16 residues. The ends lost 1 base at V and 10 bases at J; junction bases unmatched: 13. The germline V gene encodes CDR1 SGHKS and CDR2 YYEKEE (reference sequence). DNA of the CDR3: TGTGCCAGCAGCTTGTCCTCAACACAGGGGGGTGCAGAGCAGTTCTTC. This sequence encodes CASSLSSTQGGAEQFF.

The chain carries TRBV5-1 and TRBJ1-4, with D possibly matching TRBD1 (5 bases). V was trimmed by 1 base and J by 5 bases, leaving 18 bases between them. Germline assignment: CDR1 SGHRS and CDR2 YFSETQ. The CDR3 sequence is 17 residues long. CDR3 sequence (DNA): TGCGCCAGCAGCTTGAGACTTCGACAGAGAGCAAATGAAAAACTGTTTTTT. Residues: CASSLRLRQRANEKLFF.

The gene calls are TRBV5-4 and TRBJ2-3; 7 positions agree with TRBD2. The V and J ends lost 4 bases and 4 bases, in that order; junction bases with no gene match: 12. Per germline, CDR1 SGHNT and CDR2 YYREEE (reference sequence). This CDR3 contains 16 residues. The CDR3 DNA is TGTGCCAGCAGCCAAGCGGGACCCGGAACCGCAGATACGCAGTATTTT. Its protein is CASSQAGPGTADTQYF.

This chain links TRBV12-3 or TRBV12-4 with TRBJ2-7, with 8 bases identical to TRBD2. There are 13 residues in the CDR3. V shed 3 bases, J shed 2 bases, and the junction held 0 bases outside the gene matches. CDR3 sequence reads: CASSLGLAYEQYF. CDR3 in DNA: TGTGCCAGCAGTTTGGGACTAGCCTACGAGCAGTACTTC.

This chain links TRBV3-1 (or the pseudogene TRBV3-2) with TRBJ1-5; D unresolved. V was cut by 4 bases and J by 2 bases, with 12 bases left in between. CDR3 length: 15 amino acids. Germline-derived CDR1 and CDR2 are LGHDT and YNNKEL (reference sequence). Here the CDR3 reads CASSLVPVGNQPQHF. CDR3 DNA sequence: TGTGCCAGCAGCCTAGTCCCTGTTGGCAATCAGCCCCAGCATTTT.

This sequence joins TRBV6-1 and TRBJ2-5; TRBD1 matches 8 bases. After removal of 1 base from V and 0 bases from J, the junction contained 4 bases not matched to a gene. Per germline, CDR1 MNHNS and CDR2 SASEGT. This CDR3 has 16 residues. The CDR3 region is CASSEGWDRYQETQYF. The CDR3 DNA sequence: TGTGCCAGCAGTGAAGGGTGGGACAGGTACCAAGAGACCCAGTACTTC.

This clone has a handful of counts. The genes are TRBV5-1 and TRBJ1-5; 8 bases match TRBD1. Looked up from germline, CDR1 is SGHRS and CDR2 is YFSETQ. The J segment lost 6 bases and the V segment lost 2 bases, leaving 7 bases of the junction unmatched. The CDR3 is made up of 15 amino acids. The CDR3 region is CASSLSTGASQPQHF. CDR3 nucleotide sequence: TGCGCCAGCAGCTTATCGACAGGGGCAAGTCAGCCCCAGCATTTT.

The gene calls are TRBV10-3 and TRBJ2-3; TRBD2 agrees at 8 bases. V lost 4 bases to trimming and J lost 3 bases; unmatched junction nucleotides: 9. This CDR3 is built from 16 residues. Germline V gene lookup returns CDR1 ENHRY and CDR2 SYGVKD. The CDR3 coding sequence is TGTGCCATCAGTGGGGATAGCGGGGTTTTTACAGATACGCAGTATTTT. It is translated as CAISGDSGVFTDTQYF.

CDR3 loop: CASSSIAGVSTDTQYF. Here the CDR3 DNA reads TGTGCCAGCAGCTCAATAGCGGGGGTCAGCACAGATACGCAGTATTTT. The gene calls are TRBV11-2 and TRBJ2-3, with 9 positions matching TRBD2. The CDR3 sequence is 16 residues long. In germline, CDR1 is SGHAT, CDR2 FQNNGV. The trim removed 4 bases at V and 0 bases at J, leaving 5 bases unmatched.

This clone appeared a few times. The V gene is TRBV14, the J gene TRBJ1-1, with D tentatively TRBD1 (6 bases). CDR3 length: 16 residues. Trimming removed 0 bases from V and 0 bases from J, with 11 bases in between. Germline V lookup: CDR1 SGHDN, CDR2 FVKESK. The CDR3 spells CASSQDWGGLNTEAFF. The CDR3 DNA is TGTGCCAGCAGCCAAGATTGGGGGGGGCTGAACACTGAAGCTTTCTTT.